The rows below give T cell receptor beta chains drawn from one sample of a study of shared clonotypes between healthy human individuals. TCRdb's table, derived via immunoSEQ multiplex PCR, lists solely in-frame clones and lacks some. This table has millions of clones, just over 90% appearing once. Sequenced input: naive CD4+ T cells from PBMCs. These receptor sequences come from a man aged 18 to 30 in good health. Some clones in this sample may be carry-over from other donors' samples. Both conserved end residues are part of each CDR3. Each record gives: D gene, clone size, J gene, V gene, CDR3 protein, CDR3 DNA. D genes are given only for firm matches. Where a row states a size, it is once, few, many or the class of an expanded clone; other rows omit it.

D gene: TRBD2; clone size: .; J gene: TRBJ2-7; V gene: TRBV7-2; CDR3 protein: CASSAQTSGAHGGGYEQYF; CDR3 DNA: TGTGCCAGCAGCGCCCAGACTAGCGGGGCGCACGGAGGGGGCTACGAGCAGTACTTC
D gene: .; clone size: .; J gene: TRBJ2-3; V gene: TRBV18; CDR3 protein: CASSLVESTDTQYF; CDR3 DNA: TGTGCCAGCTCGCTGGTAGAGTCCACAGATACGCAGTATTTT
D gene: .; clone size: .; J gene: TRBJ2-7; V gene: TRBV28; CDR3 protein: CASSYLRVETYYEQYF; CDR3 DNA: TGTGCCAGCAGCTACCTCAGGGTGGAGACTTACTACGAGCAGTACTTC
D gene: .; clone size: .; J gene: TRBJ2-5; V gene: TRBV29-1; CDR3 protein: CSVLVGRAQETQYF; CDR3 DNA: TGCAGCGTTTTGGTCGGACGGGCACAAGAGACCCAGTACTTC
D gene: TRBD2; clone size: .; J gene: TRBJ2-7; V gene: TRBV18; CDR3 protein: CASSRRLAGGETYEQYF; CDR3 DNA: TGTGCCAGCTCGCGCCGACTAGCGGGTGGGGAAACCTACGAGCAGTACTTC
D gene: .; clone size: .; J gene: TRBJ2-5; V gene: TRBV28; CDR3 protein: CASSSASSGQETQYF; CDR3 DNA: TGTGCCAGCAGTTCGGCTAGCAGCGGCCAAGAGACCCAGTACTTC
D gene: TRBD1; clone size: .; J gene: TRBJ1-2; V gene: TRBV28; CDR3 protein: CASSLTGVGGYTF; CDR3 DNA: TGTGCCAGCAGTCTGACAGGGGTGGGTGGCTACACCTTC
D gene: TRBD2; clone size: .; J gene: TRBJ2-3; V gene: TRBV7-9; CDR3 protein: CASSSVPRGSDTQYF; CDR3 DNA: TGTGCCAGCAGCTCGGTGCCGCGGGGGTCAGATACGCAGTATTTT
D gene: .; clone size: .; J gene: TRBJ1-2; V gene: TRBV7-9; CDR3 protein: CASSPNRSRISYGYTF; CDR3 DNA: TGTGCCAGCAGCCCAAACCGGTCCCGTATCTCCTATGGCTACACCTTC
D gene: TRBD1; clone size: .; J gene: TRBJ2-3; V gene: TRBV28; CDR3 protein: CASSSIWGTGTGTTDTQYF; CDR3 DNA: TGTGCCAGCAGTTCTATATGGGGGACCGGGACAGGGACCACAGATACGCAGTATTTT
D gene: .; clone size: .; J gene: TRBJ1-4; V gene: TRBV9; CDR3 protein: CASSYTSGGEKLFF; CDR3 DNA: TGTGCCAGCAGCTACACTTCCGGGGGTGAAAAACTGTTTTTT
D gene: TRBD1; clone size: .; J gene: TRBJ2-7; V gene: TRBV5-1; CDR3 protein: CASSFRGPNGYEQYF; CDR3 DNA: TGCGCCAGCAGCTTCAGGGGGCCTAATGGCTACGAGCAGTACTTC
D gene: TRBD1; clone size: .; J gene: TRBJ1-5; V gene: TRBV15; CDR3 protein: CATSPKTGMSNQPQHF; CDR3 DNA: TGTGCCACCAGCCCAAAGACAGGGATGAGCAATCAGCCCCAGCATTTT
D gene: TRBD1; clone size: once; J gene: TRBJ1-3; V gene: TRBV7-6; CDR3 protein: CASSLEGALGNTIYF; CDR3 DNA: TGTGCCAGCAGCTTAGAGGGGGCGCTAGGAAACACCATATATTTT
D gene: .; clone size: .; J gene: TRBJ2-7; V gene: TRBV10-3; CDR3 protein: CAISEPGDRTYEQYF; CDR3 DNA: TGTGCCATCAGTGAGCCCGGAGACAGAACCTACGAGCAGTACTTC
D gene: .; clone size: .; J gene: TRBJ2-5; V gene: TRBV7-9; CDR3 protein: CASSLSGAGVSETQYF; CDR3 DNA: TGTGCCAGCAGCCTCTCGGGGGCAGGGGTATCAGAGACCCAGTACTTC
D gene: TRBD1; clone size: .; J gene: TRBJ1-4; V gene: TRBV2; CDR3 protein: CASSKSGQAITEKLFF; CDR3 DNA: TGTGCCAGCAGCAAATCTGGACAGGCGATTACTGAAAAACTGTTTTTT
D gene: TRBD1; clone size: .; J gene: TRBJ2-7; V gene: TRBV7-6; CDR3 protein: CASSSDMTGPEQYF; CDR3 DNA: TGTGCCAGCAGCTCAGACATGACAGGGCCCGAGCAGTACTTC
D gene: TRBD2; clone size: .; J gene: TRBJ2-5; V gene: TRBV5-4; CDR3 protein: CASSAHGRAGETQYF; CDR3 DNA: TGTGCCAGCAGCGCCCACGGGAGGGCGGGTGAGACCCAGTACTTC
D gene: .; clone size: once; J gene: TRBJ2-1; V gene: TRBV7-8; CDR3 protein: CASSSAGYNEQFF; CDR3 DNA: TGTGCCAGCAGCTCGGCAGGATACAATGAGCAGTTCTTC
D gene: .; clone size: .; J gene: TRBJ2-5; V gene: TRBV5-1; CDR3 protein: CASSPTGTQETQYF; CDR3 DNA: TGCGCCAGCAGCCCAACAGGGACCCAAGAGACCCAGTACTTC
D gene: .; clone size: .; J gene: TRBJ1-4; V gene: TRBV2; CDR3 protein: CASSERAGRGRDGEKLFF; CDR3 DNA: TGTGCCAGCAGTGAAAGGGCAGGAAGGGGGAGGGACGGTGAAAAACTGTTTTTT
D gene: .; clone size: .; J gene: TRBJ2-7; V gene: TRBV5-1; CDR3 protein: CASSLEGGGYEQYF; CDR3 DNA: TGCGCCAGCAGCTTGGAGGGGGGCGGGTACGAGCAGTACTTC
D gene: .; clone size: .; J gene: TRBJ2-3; V gene: TRBV9; CDR3 protein: CASSVGTAINTQYF; CDR3 DNA: TGTGCCAGCAGCGTGGGGACTGCAATCAATACGCAGTATTTT
D gene: .; clone size: once; J gene: TRBJ2-6; V gene: TRBV4-2; CDR3 protein: CASSQDPGDSRSF; CDR3 DNA: TGTGCCAGCAGCCAAGATCCCGGGGACTCCCGGTCTTTC
D gene: .; clone size: few; J gene: TRBJ1-2; V gene: TRBV9; CDR3 protein: CASSADRMYGYTF; CDR3 DNA: TGTGCCAGCAGCGCCGACAGGATGTATGGCTACACCTTC
D gene: .; clone size: .; J gene: TRBJ1-2; V gene: TRBV7-2; CDR3 protein: CASSSPGIEGYTF; CDR3 DNA: TGTGCCAGCAGCTCCCCGGGAATAGAGGGCTACACCTTC
D gene: .; clone size: few; J gene: TRBJ1-1; V gene: TRBV2; CDR3 protein: CASSVHTEAFF; CDR3 DNA: TGTGCCAGCAGCGTACACACTGAAGCTTTCTTT
D gene: .; clone size: .; J gene: TRBJ1-5; V gene: TRBV5-4; CDR3 protein: CASSLQGGGQPQHF; CDR3 DNA: TGTGCCAGCAGCCTACAAGGGGGGGGGCAGCCCCAGCATTTT
D gene: TRBD1; clone size: .; J gene: TRBJ1-1; V gene: TRBV6-1; CDR3 protein: CASSEGRQGGAEAFF; CDR3 DNA: TGTGCCAGCAGTGAAGGTCGGCAGGGGGGGGCTGAAGCTTTCTTT
D gene: TRBD2; clone size: .; J gene: TRBJ2-1; V gene: TRBV14; CDR3 protein: CASSRGWGGAGFKGNEQFF; CDR3 DNA: TGTGCCAGCAGCCGCGGTTGGGGAGGGGCCGGTTTCAAGGGGAATGAGCAGTTCTTC
D gene: TRBD2; clone size: .; J gene: TRBJ2-1; V gene: TRBV7-3; CDR3 protein: CASSSGTSENEQFF; CDR3 DNA: TGTGCCAGCAGCTCCGGGACTAGCGAAAATGAGCAGTTCTTC
D gene: TRBD1; clone size: .; J gene: TRBJ2-6; V gene: TRBV27; CDR3 protein: CASRSGQGISGANVLTF; CDR3 DNA: TGTGCCAGCAGGTCGGGACAGGGGATCTCTGGGGCCAACGTCCTGACTTTC
D gene: TRBD2; clone size: .; J gene: TRBJ2-2; V gene: TRBV6-5; CDR3 protein: CASTRGLAGAGELFF; CDR3 DNA: TGTGCCAGCACCAGGGGACTAGCGGGAGCCGGGGAGCTGTTTTTT
D gene: .; clone size: .; J gene: TRBJ2-2; V gene: TRBV7-3; CDR3 protein: CASRGAAGELFF; CDR3 DNA: TGTGCCAGCAGAGGGGCGGCCGGGGAGCTGTTTTTT
D gene: .; clone size: once; J gene: TRBJ2-1; V gene: TRBV11-1; CDR3 protein: CASSLALADEQFF; CDR3 DNA: TGTGCCAGCAGCTTAGCGTTGGCGGATGAGCAGTTCTTC
D gene: .; clone size: few; J gene: TRBJ2-7; V gene: TRBV11-2; CDR3 protein: CASSWDIYEQYF; CDR3 DNA: TGTGCCAGCAGCTGGGACATCTACGAGCAGTACTTC
D gene: TRBD2; clone size: once; J gene: TRBJ2-1; V gene: TRBV28; CDR3 protein: CASNPAGAYNEQFF; CDR3 DNA: TGTGCCAGCAACCCAGCGGGAGCCTACAATGAGCAGTTCTTC
D gene: .; clone size: .; J gene: TRBJ1-1; V gene: TRBV29-1; CDR3 protein: CTSTVGTNTEAFF; CDR3 DNA: TGCACCTCGACCGTGGGTACGAACACTGAAGCTTTCTTT
D gene: TRBD2; clone size: .; J gene: TRBJ2-7; V gene: TRBV27; CDR3 protein: CASSTRTSGPGHVSYEQYF; CDR3 DNA: TGTGCCAGCAGTACCAGGACTAGCGGCCCAGGCCACGTCTCCTACGAGCAGTACTTC
D gene: .; clone size: .; J gene: TRBJ1-2; V gene: TRBV2; CDR3 protein: CASSEARGDGYTF; CDR3 DNA: TGTGCCAGCAGTGAAGCGCGGGGTGATGGCTACACCTTC
D gene: TRBD1; clone size: .; J gene: TRBJ1-5; V gene: TRBV19; CDR3 protein: CASRRQGAGSNQPQHF; CDR3 DNA: TGTGCCAGTCGGAGGCAGGGGGCTGGGAGCAATCAGCCCCAGCATTTT
D gene: .; clone size: .; J gene: TRBJ2-1; V gene: TRBV28; CDR3 protein: CASQKTLGGNTEGRGGEQFF; CDR3 DNA: TGTGCCAGCCAAAAAACCCTGGGAGGTAATACCGAAGGGAGAGGGGGGGAGCAGTTCTTC
D gene: TRBD2; clone size: .; J gene: TRBJ2-7; V gene: TRBV5-1; CDR3 protein: CASSLAQSGILTEQYF; CDR3 DNA: TGCGCCAGCAGCTTGGCCCAAAGCGGGATCCTCACCGAGCAGTACTTC
D gene: .; clone size: .; J gene: TRBJ2-1; V gene: TRBV10-1; CDR3 protein: CASSESTTYNEQFF; CDR3 DNA: TGCGCCAGCAGTGAGTCGACCACCTACAATGAGCAGTTCTTC
D gene: .; clone size: .; J gene: TRBJ1-1; V gene: TRBV29-1; CDR3 protein: CSVAGGGDTEAFF; CDR3 DNA: TGCAGCGTTGCGGGTGGGGGGGATACTGAAGCTTTCTTT